Presented here are 21 T cell receptor beta chains from one specimen sequenced in a study of cytomegalovirus exposure and HLA in healthy donors (TCRdb year 2017). Libraries came from the immunoSEQ multiplex PCR assay. The multiplex PCR relied on a mix of 60 forward primers for TCR Vbeta segments and 13 reverse primers for TCR Jbeta segments. Imported from immuneACCESS, the table was reduced by TCRdb to in-frame sequences with V and J called. These copies leave out some clones; in studies compared against another copy, an unresolved V gene accounts for under half, and the cause of the remainder is not known. This sample gives more than 100,000 clones in total; 76% of them show up just once. The ten largest clones add up to approximately 1.8% of the sample. What was sequenced was PBMCs. The receptor source for this set is a female donor in good health and CMV-seropositive.

This clone was found a few times. The chain joins TRBV7-9 to TRBJ1-5; tentative D call: TRBD1 (5 bases). Germline V lookup: CDR1 SEHNR, CDR2 FQNEAQ (reference sequence). The V end was cut by 3 bases, the J end by 6 bases, with 9 bases between. This CDR3 has 13 residues. This chain's CDR3 is CASSFQGGQPQHF. As DNA, the CDR3 is TGTGCCAGCAGCTTCCAGGGCGGTCAGCCCCAGCATTTT.

This clone was counted once. V gene TRBV15 combines with J gene TRBJ1-1; no clear D. The length of the CDR3 is 14 residues. CDR1 and CDR2 from the germline V gene are LNHNV and YYDKDF (reference sequence). V gave up 3 bases and J gave up 0 bases, with 8 bases separating them. CDR3 bases: TGTGCCACCAGCAGCATAACAGTGAACACTGAAGCTTTCTTT. Translated, it gives CATSSITVNTEAFF.

DNA of the CDR3: TGTGCCATCAGTGAGGCGCCCGGACAGGCTAATGAAAAACTGTTTTTT. It encodes CAISEAPGQANEKLFF. This sequence joins TRBV10-3 and TRBJ1-4; 7 bases match TRBD1. The CDR3 totals 16 residues. The trim removed 2 bases at V and 3 bases at J, leaving 6 bases unmatched. Germline CDR1 is ENHRY and CDR2 is SYGVKD.

This clone was detected a few times. In DNA form, the CDR3 reads TGTGCCAGTAGTCTAGGAGGCGGGGAAGCTTTCTTT. This translates into CASSLGGGEAFF. This chain connects TRBV19 to TRBJ1-1, with D unclear. The CDR3 runs to 12 residues. The V gene's germline CDR1 is LNHDA and CDR2 SQIVND (reference sequence). V lost 5 bases, J lost 8 bases, and 12 bases lay in between. The complete variable domain, with remaining parts taken from reference TRBV19 and TRBJ1-1, reads DGGITQSPKYLFRKEGQNVTLSCEQNLNHDAMYWYRQDPGQGLRLIYYSQIVNDFQKGDIAEGYSVSREKKESFPLTVTSAQKNPTAFYLCASSLGGGEAFFGQGTRLTVV.

V and J are TRBV14 and TRBJ2-1; D call uncertain. The V gene's germline CDR1 is SGHDN and CDR2 FVKESK. CDR3 size: 15 residues. V shed 5 bases and J shed 4 bases, with 15 bases lying between them. In DNA form, the CDR3 reads TGTGCCAGCAGCGCAACAGTAGGAACTTACAATGAGCAGTTCTTC. Translated, it gives CASSATVGTYNEQFF.

The chain carries TRBV30 and TRBJ2-7; D gene uncertain. The CDR3 length is 13 residues. Germline V gene sequence: CDR1 GTSNPN, CDR2 SVGIG (reference sequence). V gave up 2 bases and J gave up 1 base, with 9 bases separating them. CDR3 sequence reads: CAWSLGHSYEQYF. The CDR3, as DNA: TGTGCCTGGAGTCTGGGCCATTCCTACGAGCAGTACTTC.

This clone was seen only once. The V gene is TRBV2, the J gene TRBJ1-2; D unclear. This CDR3 spans 15 amino acids. From germline, CDR1 is SNHLY and CDR2 FYNNEI. V was shortened by 9 bases and J by 5 bases, with 22 bases between the two germline ends. The DNA for the CDR3 is TGTGCCAGAGAACTACACGGAGGAGGGTCTTATGGCTACACCTTC. This translates into CARELHGGGSYGYTF.

The chain links TRBV14 to TRBJ2-5, with a weak D call TRBD1 (5 bases). Trimming removed 1 base from V and 2 bases from J, with 11 bases in between. The CDR3 loop spans 15 amino acids. CDR1 is SGHDN, CDR2 FVKESK, per germline. The CDR3 loop is CASSQGGQGQETQYF. CDR3 nucleotide sequence: TGTGCCAGCAGCCAAGGAGGCCAGGGACAAGAGACCCAGTACTTC. The full variable domain, in which reference TRBV14 and TRBJ2-5 provide the parts outside the CDR3, is EAGVTQFPSHSVIEKGQTVTLRCDPISGHDNLYWYRRVMGKEIKFLLHFVKESKQDESGMPNNRFLAERTGGTYSTLKVQPAELEDSGVYFCASSQGGQGQETQYFGPGTRLLVL.

Remarks on this clone: This sample includes further DNA sequences coding for the same CDR3. The chain carries TRBV30 and TRBJ1-5, with D maybe TRBD1 (6 bases). The CDR3 loop spans 13 amino acids. The V gene lost 0 bases and the J gene lost 6 bases, with 9 bases spanning the gap. Germline V gene data show CDR1 as GTSNPN and CDR2 as SVGIG (reference sequence). The CDR3 region has the DNA TGTGCCTGGAGTGTGGACAGAACTCAGCCCCAGCATTTT. Translated: CAWSVDRTQPQHF.

The chain is built from TRBV5-1 and TRBJ2-3, with 12 bases aligning to TRBD2. The germline CDR1 and CDR2 sequences are SGHRS and YFSETQ. V trimming: 9 bases; J trimming: 4 bases; junction bases outside the gene matches: 6. This CDR3 is built from 14 residues. CDR3 coding DNA: TGCGCCACCCGGACTAGCGGGGTCGCAGATACGCAGTATTTT. Its translation is CATRTSGVADTQYF.

The chain carries TRBV7-6 and TRBJ1-1; D not resolved. CDR3 length: 16 amino acids. From germline, CDR1 is SGHVS and CDR2 FNYEAQ. Trimming took 1 base from V and 0 from J, leaving 12 bases between them. CDR3 in DNA: TGTGCCAGCAGCTTAGAGTTGGGAGAATTGAACACTGAAGCTTTCTTT. This sequence encodes CASSLELGELNTEAFF.

This clone was detected once. The chain recombines TRBV5-1 with TRBJ1-6; 8 bases agree with TRBD1. There are 15 residues in the CDR3. V lost 5 bases and J lost 7; bases outside the gene matches: 8. Germline CDR1 and CDR2: SGHRS and YFSETQ. CDR3 nucleotide sequence: TGCGCCAGCAGTTTCCGGACAGGGACAAATTCACCCCTCCACTTT. The encoded protein is CASSFRTGTNSPLHF.

The rearrangement joins TRBV27 to TRBJ2-7; 10 bases agree with TRBD1. Looked up from germline, CDR1 is MNHEY and CDR2 is SMNVEV (reference sequence). Trimming removed 6 bases from V and 0 bases from J; junction bases left unmatched: 8. This CDR3 has 16 amino acids. The CDR3 region has the DNA TGTGCCAGCAGGACAGGGGGCCTTGAAAGCTCCTACGAGCAGTACTTC. Translated: CASRTGGLESSYEQYF.

V gene TRBV5-4 combines with J gene TRBJ2-7; 7 bases align to TRBD2. The V gene's germline CDR1 is SGHNT and CDR2 YYREEE (reference sequence). CDR3 size: 13 residues. The trim removed 4 bases at V and 2 bases at J, leaving 3 bases unmatched. The chain's CDR3 is CASSNSGAYEQYF. The CDR3 bases are TGTGCCAGCAGCAACAGCGGGGCCTACGAGCAGTACTTC.

The genes are TRBV9 and TRBJ2-7, with 8 positions matching TRBD2. The CDR3 contains 14 residues. J was trimmed by 4 bases and V by 4 bases; bases with no gene match: 7. Per the germline V gene, CDR1 is SGDLS and CDR2 is YYNGEE. The CDR3 nucleotides are TGTGCCAGCAGCCCCCAGAGCGGGAGATACGAGCAGTACTTC. Protein product: CASSPQSGRYEQYF.

The chain recombines TRBV15 with TRBJ2-5; maybe TRBD1 (6 bases). The V gene's germline CDR1 is LNHNV and CDR2 YYDKDF (reference sequence). V gave up 10 bases and J gave up 2 bases, with 11 bases separating them. The CDR3 extends over 12 amino acids. The CDR3 DNA follows: TGTGCCATTGGACAGACGCAAGAGACCCAGTACTTC. It yields the protein CAIGQTQETQYF.

The V call is TRBV4-1, the J call TRBJ1-2; perhaps TRBD1 as D (5 bases). V was cut by 1 base and J by 6 bases, with 12 bases left in between. In germline, CDR1 is MGHRA, CDR2 YSYEKL. CDR3 length: 14 residues. The CDR3 is CASSQVAGDDGYTF. CDR3 sequence (DNA): TGCGCCAGCAGCCAAGTGGCGGGGGATGATGGCTACACCTTC.

J is TRBJ2-1 and V is TRBV9; 9 bases align to TRBD2. Trimming took 4 bases from V and 4 from J; bases not matched to a gene: 9. Germline CDR1 is SGDLS and CDR2 is YYNGEE. The CDR3 contains 16 residues. DNA for the CDR3: TGTGCCAGCAGCCCAACTGTAGCGGGGGAATACAATGAGCAGTTCTTC. It codes for CASSPTVAGEYNEQFF.

This clone was counted a few times. The rearrangement joins TRBV9 to TRBJ2-1; 11 nucleotides line up with TRBD2. The germline V gene encodes CDR1 SGDLS and CDR2 YYNGEE. The CDR3 has 19 amino acids. Germline trimming cut 2 bases from V and 1 base from J; bases unmatched to any gene: 11. For the CDR3, the DNA is TGTGCCAGCAGCGTCACTAGCGGGAGCAGTATACGGTCCTACAATGAGCAGTTCTTC. Residues: CASSVTSGSSIRSYNEQFF.

The rearrangement uses TRBV12-5 and TRBJ2-1, with a tentative D call TRBD1 (6 bases). This CDR3 has 13 residues. Germline V gene lookup returns CDR1 LGHNT and CDR2 FRNRAP. V dropped 7 bases and J dropped 5 bases, with 12 bases sitting between them. In nucleotides, the CDR3 is TGTGCTAGTGCCCGAGGACAGAACAATGAGCAGTTCTTC. Its protein is CASARGQNNEQFF.

The chain uses TRBV6-4 and TRBJ2-4; tentatively, D is TRBD1 (6 bases). V was cut by 6 bases and J by 8 bases, with 23 bases left in between. Per germline, CDR1 MRHNA and CDR2 SNTAGT. This CDR3 is built from 16 residues. For the CDR3, the DNA is TGTGCCAGCAGAGACCGGGACACCGATCCACTAGACATTCAGTACTTC. Its protein is CASRDRDTDPLDIQYF.